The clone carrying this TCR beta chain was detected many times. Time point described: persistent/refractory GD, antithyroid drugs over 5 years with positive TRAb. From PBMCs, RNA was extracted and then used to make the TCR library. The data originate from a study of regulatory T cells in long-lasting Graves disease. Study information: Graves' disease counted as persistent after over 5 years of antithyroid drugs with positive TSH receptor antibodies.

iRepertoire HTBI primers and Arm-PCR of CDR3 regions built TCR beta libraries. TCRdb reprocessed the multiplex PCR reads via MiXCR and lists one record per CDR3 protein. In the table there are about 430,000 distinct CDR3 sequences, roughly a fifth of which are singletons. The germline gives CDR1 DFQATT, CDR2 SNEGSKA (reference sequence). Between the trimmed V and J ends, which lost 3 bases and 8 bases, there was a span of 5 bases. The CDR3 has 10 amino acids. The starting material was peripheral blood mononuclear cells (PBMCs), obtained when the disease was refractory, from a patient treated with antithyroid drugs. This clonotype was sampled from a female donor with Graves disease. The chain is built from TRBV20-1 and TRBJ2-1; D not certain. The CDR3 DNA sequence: TGCAGTGCTAGTGGCGATGAGCAGTTCTTC. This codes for CSASGDEQFF.